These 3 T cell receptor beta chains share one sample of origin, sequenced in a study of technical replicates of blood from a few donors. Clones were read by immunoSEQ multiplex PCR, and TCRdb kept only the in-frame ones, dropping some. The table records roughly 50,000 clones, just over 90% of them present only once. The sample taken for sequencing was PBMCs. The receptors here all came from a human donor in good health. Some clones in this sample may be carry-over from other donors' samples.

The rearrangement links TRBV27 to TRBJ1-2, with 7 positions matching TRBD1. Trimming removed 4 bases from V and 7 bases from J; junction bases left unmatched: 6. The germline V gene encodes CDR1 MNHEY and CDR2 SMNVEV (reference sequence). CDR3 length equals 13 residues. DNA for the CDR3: TGTGCCAGCAGTTATTCAGGGGGATTTGGCTACACCTTC. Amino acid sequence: CASSYSGGFGYTF.

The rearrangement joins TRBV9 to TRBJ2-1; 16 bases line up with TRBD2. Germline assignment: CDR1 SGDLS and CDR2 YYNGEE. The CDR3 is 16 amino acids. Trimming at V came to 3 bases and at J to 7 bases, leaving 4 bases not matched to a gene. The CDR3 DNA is TGTGCCAGCAGCGCCTTGGGACTAGCGGGAGGGAATGAGCAGTTCTTC. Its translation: CASSALGLAGGNEQFF. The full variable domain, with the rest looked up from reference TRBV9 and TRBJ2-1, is DSGVTQTPKHLITATGQRVTLRCSPRSGDLSVYWYQQSLDQGLQFLIQYYNGEERAKGNILERFSAQQFPDLHSELNLSSLELGDSALYFCASSALGLAGGNEQFFGPGTRLTVL.

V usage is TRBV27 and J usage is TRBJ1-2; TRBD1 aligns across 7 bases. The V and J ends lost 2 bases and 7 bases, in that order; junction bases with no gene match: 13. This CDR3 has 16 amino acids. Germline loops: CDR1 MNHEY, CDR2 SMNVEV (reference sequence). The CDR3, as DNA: TGTGCCAGCAGTTTAGGATATAGGACAGGAGAGAGTGGCTACACCTTC. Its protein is CASSLGYRTGESGYTF.